This TCR beta chain derives from a study of cytomegalovirus exposure and HLA in healthy donors. Study-level results: Reportedly, diagnosis of cytomegalovirus status by the classifier showed high specificity and sensitivity. A few chains linked to CMV were shown in vitro to be specific for CMV antigens. Cytomegalovirus-associated TCR beta chains were listed, numbering under 200.

The CDR3 runs to 15 residues. From germline, CDR1 is SGHRS and CDR2 YFSETQ. V lost 1 base and J lost 4, with 14 bases in between. TCRdb keeps only in-frame clones here, not all; method: immunoSEQ multiplex PCR. Found here are hundreds of thousands of clones, 75% to 90% of them singletons; the top ten hold around 1.2%. For this clone: Its antigen remains unidentified.

Sequences were obtained from PBMCs. The chain has TRBV5-1 and TRBJ1-1; D gene unclear. This receptor was identified in a woman aged 25 to 39 in good health and CMV-seropositive. CDR3 DNA sequence: TGCGCCAGCAGCTTGAACGGAGGGCGCACCACTGAAGCTTTCTTT. It encodes CASSLNGGRTTEAFF.